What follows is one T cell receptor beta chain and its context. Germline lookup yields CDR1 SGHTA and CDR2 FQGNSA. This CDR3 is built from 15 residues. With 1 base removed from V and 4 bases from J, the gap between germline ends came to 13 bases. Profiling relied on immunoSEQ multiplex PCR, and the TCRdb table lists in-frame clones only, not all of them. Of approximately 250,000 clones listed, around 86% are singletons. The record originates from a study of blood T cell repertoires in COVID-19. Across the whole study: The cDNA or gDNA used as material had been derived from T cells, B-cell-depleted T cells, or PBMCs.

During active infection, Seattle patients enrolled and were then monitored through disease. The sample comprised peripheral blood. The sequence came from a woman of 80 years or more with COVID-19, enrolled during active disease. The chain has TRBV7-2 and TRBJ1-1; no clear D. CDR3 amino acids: CASSLVVTTSTEAFF. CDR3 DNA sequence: TGTGCCAGCAGCTTAGTGGTCACTACGAGCACTGAAGCTTTCTTT.